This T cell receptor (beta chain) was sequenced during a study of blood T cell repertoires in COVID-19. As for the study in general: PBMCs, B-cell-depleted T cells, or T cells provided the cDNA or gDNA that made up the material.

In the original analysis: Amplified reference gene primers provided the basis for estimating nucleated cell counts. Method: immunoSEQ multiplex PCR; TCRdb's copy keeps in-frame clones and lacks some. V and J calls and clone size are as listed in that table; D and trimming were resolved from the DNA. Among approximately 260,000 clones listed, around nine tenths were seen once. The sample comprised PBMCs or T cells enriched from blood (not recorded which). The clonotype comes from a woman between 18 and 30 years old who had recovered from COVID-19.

The CDR3 bases are TGCGCCAGCAGCCCTCAGACAGGTGGTAGGGTCAATGAGCAGTTCTTC. Translating it yields CASSPQTGGRVNEQFF. The chain couples TRBV5-1 to TRBJ2-1, with D possibly matching TRBD1 (6 bases). From germline, CDR1 is SGHRS and CDR2 YFSETQ. There are 16 residues in the CDR3. The ends were cut back, 4 bases at V and 6 bases at J, with 20 bases in the middle.